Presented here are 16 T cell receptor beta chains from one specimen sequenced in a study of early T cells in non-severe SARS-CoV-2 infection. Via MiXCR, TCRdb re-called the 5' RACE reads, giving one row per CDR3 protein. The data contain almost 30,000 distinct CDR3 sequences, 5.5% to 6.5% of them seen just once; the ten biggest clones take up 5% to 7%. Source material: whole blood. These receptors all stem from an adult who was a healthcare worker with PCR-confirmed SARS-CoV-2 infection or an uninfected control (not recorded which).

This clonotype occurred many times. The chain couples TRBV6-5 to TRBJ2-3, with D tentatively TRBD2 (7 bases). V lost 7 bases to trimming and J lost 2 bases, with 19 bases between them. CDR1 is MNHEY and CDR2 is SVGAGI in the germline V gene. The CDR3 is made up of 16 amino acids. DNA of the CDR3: TGTGCCAGCAAGGATGGTGCGGGGGCCTACACAGATACGCAGTATTTT. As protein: CASKDGAGAYTDTQYF.

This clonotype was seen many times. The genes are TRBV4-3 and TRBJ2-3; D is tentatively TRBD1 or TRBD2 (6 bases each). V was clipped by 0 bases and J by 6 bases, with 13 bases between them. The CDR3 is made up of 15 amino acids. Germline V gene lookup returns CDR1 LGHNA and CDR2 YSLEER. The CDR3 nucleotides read TGCGCCAGCAGCCAAGATACAACGGGGGCGGATACGCAGTATTTT. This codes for CASSQDTTGADTQYF.

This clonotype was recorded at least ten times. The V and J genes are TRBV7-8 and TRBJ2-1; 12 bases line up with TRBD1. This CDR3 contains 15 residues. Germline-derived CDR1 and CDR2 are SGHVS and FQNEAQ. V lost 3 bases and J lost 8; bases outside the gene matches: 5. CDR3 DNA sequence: TGTGCCAGCAGCTTCGGGACAGGGGGCTATGATGAGCAGTTCTTC. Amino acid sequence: CASSFGTGGYDEQFF.

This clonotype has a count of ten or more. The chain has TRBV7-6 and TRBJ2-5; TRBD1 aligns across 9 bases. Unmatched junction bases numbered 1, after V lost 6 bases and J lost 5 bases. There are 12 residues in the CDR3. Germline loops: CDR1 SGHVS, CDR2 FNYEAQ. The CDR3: CASRTGGETQYF. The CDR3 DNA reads TGTGCCAGCAGGACAGGGGGGGAGACCCAGTACTTC.

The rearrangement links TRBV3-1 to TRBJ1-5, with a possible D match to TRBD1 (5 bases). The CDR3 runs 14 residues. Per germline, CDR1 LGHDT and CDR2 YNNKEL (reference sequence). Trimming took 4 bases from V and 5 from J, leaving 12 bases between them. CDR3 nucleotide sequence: TGTGCCAGCAGCCGAGGTGGGGGATATCAGCCCCAGCATTTT. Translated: CASSRGGGYQPQHF.

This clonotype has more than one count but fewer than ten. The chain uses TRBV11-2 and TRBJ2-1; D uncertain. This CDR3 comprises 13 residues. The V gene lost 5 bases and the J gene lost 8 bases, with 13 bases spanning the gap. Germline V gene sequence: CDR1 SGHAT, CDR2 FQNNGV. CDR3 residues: CASSAPVRHEQFF. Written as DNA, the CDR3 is TGTGCCAGCAGCGCACCGGTGCGTCATGAGCAGTTCTTC.

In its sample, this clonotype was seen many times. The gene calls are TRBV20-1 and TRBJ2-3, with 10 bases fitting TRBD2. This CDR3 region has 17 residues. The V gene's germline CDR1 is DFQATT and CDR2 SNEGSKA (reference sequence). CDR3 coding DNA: TGCAGCCCGAGGGGCGGGACTAGCGTTTCTAGCACAGATACGCAGTATTTT. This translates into CSPRGGTSVSSTDTQYF.

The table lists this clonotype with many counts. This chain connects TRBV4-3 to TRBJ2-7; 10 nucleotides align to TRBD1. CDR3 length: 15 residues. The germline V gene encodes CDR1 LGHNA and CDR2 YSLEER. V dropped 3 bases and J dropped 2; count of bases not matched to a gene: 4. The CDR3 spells CASSQSGQGPYEQYF. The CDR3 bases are TGCGCCAGCAGCCAGTCGGGACAGGGGCCCTACGAGCAGTACTTC.

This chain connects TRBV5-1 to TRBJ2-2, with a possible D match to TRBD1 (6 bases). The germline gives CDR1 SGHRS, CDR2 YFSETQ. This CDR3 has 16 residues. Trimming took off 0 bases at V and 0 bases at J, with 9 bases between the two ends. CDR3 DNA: TGCGCCAGCAGCTTGGAACGGACAGCGAACACCGGGGAGCTGTTTTTT. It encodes CASSLERTANTGELFF.

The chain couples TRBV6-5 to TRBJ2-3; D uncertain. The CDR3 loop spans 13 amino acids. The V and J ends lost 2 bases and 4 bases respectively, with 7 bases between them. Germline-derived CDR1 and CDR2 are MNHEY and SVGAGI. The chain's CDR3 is CASSYQLADTQYF. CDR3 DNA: TGTGCCAGCAGTTACCAGCTGGCAGATACGCAGTATTTT.

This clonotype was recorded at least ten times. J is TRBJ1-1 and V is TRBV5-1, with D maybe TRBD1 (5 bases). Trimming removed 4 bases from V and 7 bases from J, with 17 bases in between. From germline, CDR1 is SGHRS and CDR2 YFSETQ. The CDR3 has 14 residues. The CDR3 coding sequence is TGCGCCAGCAGCCGTGGAGGGGACCGGCTTGAAGCTTTCTTT. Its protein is CASSRGGDRLEAFF. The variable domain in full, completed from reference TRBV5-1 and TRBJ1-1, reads KAGVTQTPRYLIKTRGQQVTLSCSPISGHRSVSWYQQTPGQGLQFLFEYFSETQRNKGNFPGRFSGRQFSNSRSEMNVSTLELGDSALYLCASSRGGDRLEAFFGQGTRLTVV.

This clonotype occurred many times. The CDR3 bases are TGCGCCAGCAGCTGGGACAGGAACACTGAAGCTTTCTTT. Translating gives CASSWDRNTEAFF. V is TRBV5-1 and J is TRBJ1-1, with 7 positions matching TRBD1. Trimming removed 3 bases from V and 1 base from J; junction bases left unmatched: 0. The germline gives CDR1 SGHRS, CDR2 YFSETQ. The CDR3 extends over 13 amino acids. Filled out from reference TRBV5-1 and TRBJ1-1, the complete variable domain reads KAGVTQTPRYLIKTRGQQVTLSCSPISGHRSVSWYQQTPGQGLQFLFEYFSETQRNKGNFPGRFSGRQFSNSRSEMNVSTLELGDSALYLCASSWDRNTEAFFGQGTRLTVV.

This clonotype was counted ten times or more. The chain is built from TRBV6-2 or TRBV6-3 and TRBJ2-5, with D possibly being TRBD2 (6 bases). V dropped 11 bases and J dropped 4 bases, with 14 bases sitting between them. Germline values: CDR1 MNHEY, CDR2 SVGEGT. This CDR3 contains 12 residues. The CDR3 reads CAGRDSGETQYF. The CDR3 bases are TGTGCCGGAAGGGACTCCGGAGAGACCCAGTACTTC.

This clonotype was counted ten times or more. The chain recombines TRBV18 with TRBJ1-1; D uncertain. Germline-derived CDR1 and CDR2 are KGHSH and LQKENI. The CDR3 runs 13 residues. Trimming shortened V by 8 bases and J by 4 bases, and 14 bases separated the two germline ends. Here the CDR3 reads CASHGNGGTEAFF. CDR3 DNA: TGTGCCAGCCATGGGAACGGTGGCACTGAAGCTTTCTTT. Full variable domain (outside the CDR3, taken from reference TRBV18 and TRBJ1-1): NAGVMQNPRHLVRRRGQEARLRCSPMKGHSHVYWYRQLPEEGLKFMVYLQKENIIDESGMPKERFSAEFPKEGPSILRIQQVVRGDSAAYFCASHGNGGTEAFFGQGTRLTVV.

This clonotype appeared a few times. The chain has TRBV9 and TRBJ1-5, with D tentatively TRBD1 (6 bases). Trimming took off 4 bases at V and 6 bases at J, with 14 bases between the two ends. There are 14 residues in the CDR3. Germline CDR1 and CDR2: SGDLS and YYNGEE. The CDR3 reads CASSPTGTRQPQHF. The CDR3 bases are TGTGCCAGCAGCCCCACAGGGACGCGTCAGCCCCAGCATTTT.

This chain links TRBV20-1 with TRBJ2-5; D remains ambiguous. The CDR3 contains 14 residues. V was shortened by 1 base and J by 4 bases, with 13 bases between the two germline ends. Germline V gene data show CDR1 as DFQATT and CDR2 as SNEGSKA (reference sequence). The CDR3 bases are TGCAGTGCTAGAGTAGATACTTCCCTAGAGACCCAGTACTTC. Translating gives CSARVDTSLETQYF.